This entry describes one T cell receptor (beta chain). Antigen: not known. This sample stems from a study of T-cell memory formation after mild COVID-19. On the study more broadly: TCR clusters showed largely donor specificity.

Constant-segment-primed 5'RACE gave TCR alpha and TCR beta cDNA libraries with sample barcodes and UMIs. Using its own MiXCR run on the 5' RACE reads, TCRdb lists one record per CDR3 protein. The table has some 150,000 distinct CDR3 sequences, roughly 6.2% seen once. Study-level results: Unconfirmed was the SARS-CoV-2 specificity of second-wave clones that peaked on day 37.

Germline V gives CDR1 SNHLY, CDR2 FYNNEI. This CDR3 spans 15 amino acids. V shed 2 bases and J shed 5 bases, with 14 bases lying between them. The sequence was obtained from an adult woman who had mild COVID-19 (a few samples of this study predate the infection). Cell type and time point are not known. Source material: PBMCs or a T cell subset sorted from them (not recorded which). The V gene is TRBV2, the J gene TRBJ2-3; D tentatively reads TRBD1 or TRBD2 (5 bases each). The CDR3 here is CASSESGTEGDTQYF. CDR3 sequence (DNA): TGTGCCAGCAGTGAATCCGGGACCGAGGGAGATACGCAGTATTTT.